This entry lists 27 T cell receptor beta chains sequenced from one sample in a study of shared clonotypes between healthy human individuals. Sequencing was performed with immunoSEQ multiplex PCR; in TCRdb, only in-frame clones are kept and a portion is missing. The sample lists under 550,000 clones; 96% were seen once. The sequenced material came from naive CD4+ T cells sorted from blood. Described subset: CD45RA+ positively selected. The receptor set was obtained from a woman aged 25-40 years in good health.

The rearrangement uses TRBV2 and TRBJ1-5, with a possible D match to TRBD1 (5 bases). Per the germline V gene, CDR1 is SNHLY and CDR2 is FYNNEI. V lost 1 base to trimming and J lost 0 bases, with 16 bases between them. The CDR3 is 18 residues long. Here the CDR3 DNA reads TGTGCCAGCAGTGAAGGGCAGGGTCGTACCTTTAGCAATCAGCCCCAGCATTTT. The encoded protein is CASSEGQGRTFSNQPQHF.

CDR3 DNA: TGTGCCAGCAGTTGGACAGGGACCATGAACACTGAAGCTTTCTTT. It specifies CASSWTGTMNTEAFF. V is TRBV28 and J is TRBJ1-1; 8 positions agree with TRBD1. CDR3 length: 15 amino acids. V was clipped by 4 bases and J by 0 bases; unmatched bases: 4. Germline lookup yields CDR1 MDHEN and CDR2 SYDVKM. Full variable domain (rest looked up from reference TRBV28 and TRBJ1-1): DVKVTQSSRYLVKRTGEKVFLECVQDMDHENMFWYRQDPGLGLRLIYFSYDVKMKEKGDIPEGYSVSREKKERFSLILESASTNQTSMYLCASSWTGTMNTEAFFGQGTRLTVV.

The V and J genes are TRBV28 and TRBJ1-2, with D maybe TRBD1 (6 bases). There are 16 residues in the CDR3. Trimming cost V 5 bases and J 4 bases, with 20 bases left between them. In germline, CDR1 is MDHEN, CDR2 SYDVKM. This chain's CDR3 is CASSTGRKNTFYGYTF. CDR3 bases: TGTGCCAGCAGTACAGGGAGAAAAAATACTTTCTATGGCTACACCTTC.

This clone came up once. This rearrangement joins TRBV5-6 to TRBJ2-1, with TRBD1 matching over 7 bases. From germline, CDR1 is SGHDT and CDR2 YYEEEE. V was clipped by 0 bases and J by 1 base; unmatched bases: 4. The CDR3 length is 16 residues. CDR3 sequence reads: CASSLEWTGSYNEQFF. CDR3 sequence (DNA): TGTGCCAGCAGCTTGGAATGGACAGGATCCTACAATGAGCAGTTCTTC.

This clone was picked up a small number of times. The chain combines TRBV7-9 with TRBJ1-5; no definite D call. The CDR3 has 15 residues. The V gene lost 7 bases and the J gene lost 0 bases, with 13 bases spanning the gap. Germline V gene sequence: CDR1 SEHNR, CDR2 FQNEAQ (reference sequence). Here the CDR3 reads CASTFYDNSNQPQHF. The CDR3 DNA reads TGTGCCAGCACCTTTTATGACAATAGCAATCAGCCCCAGCATTTT.

This chain joins TRBV2 and TRBJ2-1; 10 bases fit TRBD2. The CDR3 covers 15 residues. Germline CDR1 reads SNHLY; CDR2 reads FYNNEI. J was trimmed by 2 bases and V by 3 bases; bases with no gene match: 1. The CDR3 coding sequence is TGTGCCAGCAGTGAGCTAGCGGGGGCCTACAATGAGCAGTTCTTC. As protein: CASSELAGAYNEQFF.

The V gene is TRBV28, the J gene TRBJ1-6; D is undetermined. Trimming cost V 2 bases and J 13 bases, with 18 bases left between them. Germline CDR1 reads MDHEN; CDR2 reads SYDVKM. CDR3 size: 15 residues. The CDR3 region is CASSLPGQNRLPLHF. For the CDR3, the DNA is TGTGCCAGCAGTTTACCGGGCCAGAACCGATTGCCCCTCCACTTT. Combining the CDR3 with reference TRBV28 and TRBJ1-6 gives the whole variable domain DVKVTQSSRYLVKRTGEKVFLECVQDMDHENMFWYRQDPGLGLRLIYFSYDVKMKEKGDIPEGYSVSREKKERFSLILESASTNQTSMYLCASSLPGQNRLPLHFGNGTRLTVT.

The chain has TRBV2 and TRBJ2-5, with TRBD2 identical over 14 bases. The DNA end lines up better with TRBJ2-7; the J call may be wrong. This CDR3 is 15 amino acids long. Germline V gene lookup returns CDR1 SNHLY and CDR2 FYNNEI. This CDR3 is CASSALGLAGDEQYF. The CDR3, as DNA: TGTGCCAGCAGCGCCCTGGGACTAGCGGGAGACGAGCAGTACTTC.

The V call is TRBV7-3, the J call TRBJ2-1; 10 bases match TRBD2. The CDR3 covers 16 residues. The germline V gene encodes CDR1 SGHTA and CDR2 FQGTGA. Trimming removed 2 bases from V and 6 bases from J; junction bases left unmatched: 7. CDR3 coding DNA: TGTGCCAGCAGCTTATCTGTAGCGGGAGGTGTCAATGAGCAGTTCTTC. It yields the protein CASSLSVAGGVNEQFF.

This clone appeared once. The rearrangement uses TRBV19 and TRBJ1-5, with 7 bases matching TRBD1. The CDR3 covers 13 residues. Unmatched junction bases numbered 4, after V lost 8 bases and J lost 3 bases. Germline CDR1 and CDR2: LNHDA and SQIVND (reference sequence). The CDR3 is CASGDRANQPQHF. The CDR3 region has the DNA TGTGCCAGTGGTGACAGGGCCAATCAGCCCCAGCATTTT.

The V gene is TRBV10-3, the J gene TRBJ1-2; TRBD1 might be the D (5 bases). The V gene lost 7 bases and the J gene lost 0 bases, with 12 bases spanning the gap. The length of the CDR3 is 14 residues. CDR1 and CDR2 from the germline V gene are ENHRY and SYGVKD. The CDR3 region is CAITAGITNYGYTF. The CDR3 nucleotides are TGTGCCATCACTGCAGGGATTACTAACTATGGCTACACCTTC.

The chain recombines TRBV5-1 with TRBJ2-5; a possible D gene is TRBD2 (5 bases). Near its end, the DNA agrees better with TRBJ2-7, so the J call may be wrong. This CDR3 region has 16 residues. Germline-derived CDR1 and CDR2 are SGHRS and YFSETQ. The CDR3 spells CASSSGPPGKSYEQYF. In nucleotides, the CDR3 is TGCGCCAGCAGCTCCGGCCCTCCCGGGAAATCCTACGAGCAGTACTTC.

The chain combines TRBV7-2 with TRBJ2-7; D is possibly TRBD1 or TRBD2 (5 bases each). CDR3 size: 14 residues. Trimming took 5 bases from V and 2 from J, leaving 13 bases between them. CDR1 and CDR2 (germline): SGHTA, FQGNSA. CDR3 nucleotides: TGTGCCAGCAGCCGTTGGGACCGTACCTACGAGCAGTACTTC. Its translation is CASSRWDRTYEQYF.

The V gene is TRBV21-1, the J gene TRBJ1-3; the DNA was not compared with TRBD1, the D call given in the table. TRBV21-1 is given as a pseudogene. The CDR3 has 16 amino acids. The CDR3 loop reads CASISGTMSSGNTIYF. CDR3 coding DNA: TGTGCCAGCATATCCGGGACAATGAGCTCTGGAAACACCATATATTTT.

This chain uses TRBV6-4 with TRBJ2-3; the match to TRBD2 covers 8 bases. The germline V gene has CDR1 MRHNA and CDR2 SNTAGT. V lost 4 bases to trimming and J lost 0 bases; unmatched junction nucleotides: 0. CDR3 length equals 14 residues. Here the CDR3 reads CASSASGSTDTQYF. DNA of the CDR3: TGTGCCAGCAGTGCTAGCGGGAGCACAGATACGCAGTATTTT.

V gene TRBV21-1 combines with J gene TRBJ2-5; the table's TRBD2 call for D was not verified on the DNA. TRBV21-1 is described as a pseudogene. The CDR3 length is 21 residues. CDR3 DNA: TGTGCCAGCAGCTCCATCCCGCGGACTAGCGGGAGGCTAAGCGACCCAGAGACCCAGTACTTC. The encoded protein is CASSSIPRTSGRLSDPETQYF.

This sequence joins TRBV11-2 and TRBJ1-2; D unresolved. CDR1 and CDR2 from the germline V gene are SGHAT and FQNNGV. V was cut by 5 bases and J by 2 bases, with 9 bases left in between. The CDR3 is made up of 13 amino acids. The CDR3 is CASSADLNYGYTF. In nucleotides, the CDR3 is TGTGCCAGCAGCGCTGATTTGAACTATGGCTACACCTTC.

The chain joins TRBV19 to TRBJ2-5; 8 bases line up with TRBD1. The end of the DNA is better explained by TRBJ2-7, so the J call may be wrong. Germline V lookup: CDR1 LNHDA, CDR2 SQIVND (reference sequence). The CDR3 has 17 residues. As DNA, the CDR3 is TGTGCCACCAGGGTGGCCTCTTTGGACAGGGATAAGTACGAGCAGTACTTC. Translation: CATRVASLDRDKYEQYF.

The J gene is TRBJ2-2, the V gene TRBV4-1, with D possibly matching TRBD1 (5 bases). Trimming shortened V by 1 base and J by 5 bases, and 14 bases separated the two germline ends. The CDR3 runs to 16 residues. The germline V gene encodes CDR1 MGHRA and CDR2 YSYEKL. In nucleotides, the CDR3 is TGCGCCAGCAGCCAAGTCTGGCAGGGAAAAACCGGGGAGCTGTTTTTT. Protein sequence: CASSQVWQGKTGELFF.

The V call is TRBV10-2, the J call TRBJ2-2; D remains ambiguous. Germline values: CDR1 WSHSY, CDR2 SAAADI. CDR3 length equals 11 residues. V was pared by 5 bases and J by 2 bases, with 0 bases between. The CDR3, as DNA: TGCGCCAGCAGTAACACCGGGGAGCTGTTTTTT. Protein: CASSNTGELFF.

V usage is TRBV4-1 and J usage is TRBJ1-3; no reliable D call. The CDR3 extends over 16 amino acids. Trimming left V 1 base short and J 0 bases short, with 10 bases between. Germline-derived CDR1 and CDR2 are MGHRA and YSYEKL. The CDR3 coding sequence is TGCGCCAGCAGCCAAGCTTCCGGTTACTCTGGAAACACCATATATTTT. This encodes CASSQASGYSGNTIYF.

About this clone: The same CDR3 can be traced to other DNA sequences in this sample. The chain combines TRBV28 with TRBJ1-5, with D tentatively TRBD1 (5 bases). Deletions cut 8 bases from V and 7 bases from J, with 12 bases between. The CDR3 extends over 12 amino acids. Per germline, CDR1 MDHEN and CDR2 SYDVKM. CDR3 loop: CASGTGVQPQHF. Here the CDR3 DNA reads TGTGCCAGCGGGACCGGCGTCCAGCCCCAGCATTTT.

V gene TRBV7-9 combines with J gene TRBJ2-2, with 15 positions matching TRBD2. CDR3 length: 16 residues. J gave up 5 bases and V 10 bases, and 8 bases lay outside the gene matches. Germline V CDR1 and CDR2: SEHNR, FQNEAQ (reference sequence). Written as DNA, the CDR3 is TGTGCCACCAGGGGACTAGCGGGAGGTCAAACCGGGGAGCTGTTTTTT. Its protein product is CATRGLAGGQTGELFF.

This clone was observed a single time. CDR3: CAISLTNLAGGGYNEQFF. The CDR3 DNA sequence: TGTGCCATCAGTCTTACTAATCTAGCGGGAGGGGGTTACAATGAGCAGTTCTTC. The chain links TRBV10-3 to TRBJ2-1, with TRBD2 matching 12 bases. Germline V gives CDR1 ENHRY, CDR2 SYGVKD. This CDR3 spans 18 amino acids. The J segment lost 4 bases and the V segment lost 5 bases, leaving 12 bases of the junction unmatched.

The gene calls are TRBV5-8 and TRBJ2-2, with no clear D. The CDR3 spans 17 residues. CDR1 and CDR2 (germline): SGHTS, YDEGEE. The V end lost 3 bases, the J end lost 5 bases, and 20 bases lay between the germline ends. In DNA form, the CDR3 reads TGTGCCAGCAGCTCTGCGTTGGGTTCGTTAAGGACCGGGGAGCTGTTTTTT. Its protein product is CASSSALGSLRTGELFF. The full variable domain, in which reference TRBV5-8 and TRBJ2-2 provide the parts outside the CDR3, is EAGVTQSPTHLIKTRGQQATLRCSPISGHTSVYWYQQALGLGLQFLLWYDEGEERNRGNFPPRFSGRQFPNYSSELNVNALELEDSALYLCASSSALGSLRTGELFFGEGSRLTVL.

This chain links TRBV6-5 with TRBJ1-4; perhaps TRBD1 as D (5 bases). With 4 bases removed from V and 4 bases from J, the gap between germline ends came to 10 bases. Per the germline V gene, CDR1 is MNHEY and CDR2 is SVGAGI. This CDR3 spans 14 amino acids. The CDR3 sequence: CASSSRQSNEKLFF. In nucleotides, the CDR3 is TGTGCCAGCAGTTCCCGACAGAGTAATGAAAAACTGTTTTTT.

The DNA for the CDR3 is TGTGCCATCAGTGAGGGGGACAGGGTTCGCAATCAGCCCCAGCATTTT. Translated: CAISEGDRVRNQPQHF. This chain links TRBV10-3 with TRBJ1-5; 9 positions match TRBD1. The ends lost 2 bases at V and 2 bases at J; junction bases unmatched: 4. The CDR3 runs 16 residues. Germline CDR1 reads ENHRY; CDR2 reads SYGVKD.